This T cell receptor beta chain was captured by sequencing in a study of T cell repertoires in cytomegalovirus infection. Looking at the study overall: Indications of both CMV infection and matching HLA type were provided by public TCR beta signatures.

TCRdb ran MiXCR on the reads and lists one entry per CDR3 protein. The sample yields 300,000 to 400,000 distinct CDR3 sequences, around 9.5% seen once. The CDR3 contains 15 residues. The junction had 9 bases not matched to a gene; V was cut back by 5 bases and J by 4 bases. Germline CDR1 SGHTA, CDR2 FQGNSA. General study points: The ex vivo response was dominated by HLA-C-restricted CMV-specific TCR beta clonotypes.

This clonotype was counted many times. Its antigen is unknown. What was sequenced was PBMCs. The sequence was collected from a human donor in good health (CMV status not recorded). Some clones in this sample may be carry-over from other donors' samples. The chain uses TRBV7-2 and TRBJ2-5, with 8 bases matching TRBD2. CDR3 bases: TGTGCCAGCAGCCCCCAGCGGGGGTATGGAGAGACCCAGTACTTC. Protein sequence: CASSPQRGYGETQYF. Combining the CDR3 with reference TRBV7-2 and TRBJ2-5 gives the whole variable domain GAGVSQSPSNKVTEKGKDVELRCDPISGHTALYWYRQSLGQGLEFLIYFQGNSAPDKSGLPSDRFSAERTGGSVSTLTIQRTQQEDSAVYLCASSPQRGYGETQYFGPGTRLLVL.